One T cell receptor beta chain is described in this entry. What it recognizes is unknown. The data are from a study of shared clonotypes between healthy human individuals. Study-level background: CD4 naive and CD4 memory each took three plates per donor, while CD8 naive took two and CD8 memory one.

Produced via immunoSEQ multiplex PCR; TCRdb's table is partial and in-frame only. The profile covers 2 million to 3 million clones, with more than 80% appearing a single time and 0.13% to 0.15% taken by the ten largest. Study conclusions and caveats: A reduction in generation probabilities was seen for non-shared clonotypes relative to those shared by all four donors.

The source material was naive CD4+ T cells sorted from blood. As for subset: CD45RA+ positively selected. This TCR was sampled from a man younger than 30 in good health.

CDR3 loop: CASSVVSGSLYF. The CDR3 DNA follows: TGTGCCAGCAGCGTAGTATCGGGTTCTCTATATTTT. The V call is TRBV9, the J call TRBJ1-3; no clear D gene. The CDR3 runs to 12 residues. V shed 0 bases and J shed 14 bases, with 12 bases lying between them. Per the germline V gene, CDR1 is SGDLS and CDR2 is YYNGEE.